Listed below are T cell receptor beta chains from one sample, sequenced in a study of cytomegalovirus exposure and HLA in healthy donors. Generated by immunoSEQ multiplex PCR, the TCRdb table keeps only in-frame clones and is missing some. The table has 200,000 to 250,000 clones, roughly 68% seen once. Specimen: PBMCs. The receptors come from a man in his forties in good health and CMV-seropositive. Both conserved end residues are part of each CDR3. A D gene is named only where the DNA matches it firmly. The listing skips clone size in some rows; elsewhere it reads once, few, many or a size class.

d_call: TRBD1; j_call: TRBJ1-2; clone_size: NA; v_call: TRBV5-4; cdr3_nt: TGTGCCAGCAGCTGGGGACAGCAGATGGGCTACACCTTC; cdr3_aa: CASSWGQQMGYTF
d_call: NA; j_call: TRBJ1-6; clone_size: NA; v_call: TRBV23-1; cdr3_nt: TGCGCCAGTCCCTTGGAGGGAATGCATTCACCCCTCCACTTT; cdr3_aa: CASPLEGMHSPLHF
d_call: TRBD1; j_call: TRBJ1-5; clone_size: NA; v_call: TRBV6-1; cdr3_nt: TGTGCCAGCAGTGAAGGGGACAGGGCGATTCAGCCCCAGCATTTT; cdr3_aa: CASSEGDRAIQPQHF
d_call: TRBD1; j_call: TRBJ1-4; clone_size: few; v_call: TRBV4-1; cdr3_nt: TGCGCCAGCAGCCAAGGAGCCGGGACAGGGGGCGTGAATGAAAAACTGTTTTTT; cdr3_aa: CASSQGAGTGGVNEKLFF
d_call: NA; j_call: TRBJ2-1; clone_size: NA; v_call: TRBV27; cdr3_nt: TGTGCCAGCAGTTTAGATTTGGGCGGGTACAATGAGCAGTTCTTC; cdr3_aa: CASSLDLGGYNEQFF
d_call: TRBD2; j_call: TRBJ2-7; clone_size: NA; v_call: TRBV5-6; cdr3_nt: TGTGCCAGCAGCTTGGAGGGCGGGAGTCCGACCTACGAGCAGTACTTC; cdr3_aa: CASSLEGGSPTYEQYF
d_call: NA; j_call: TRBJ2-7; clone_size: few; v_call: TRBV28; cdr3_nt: TGTGCCAGCAGTGCCGCGGAGACTCCTTACTACGAGCAGTACTTC; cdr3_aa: CASSAAETPYYEQYF
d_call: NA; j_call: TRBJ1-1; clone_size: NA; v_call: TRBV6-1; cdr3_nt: TGTGCCAGCAGTGAACAGGGAGGGGTCACTGAAGCTTTCTTT; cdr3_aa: CASSEQGGVTEAFF
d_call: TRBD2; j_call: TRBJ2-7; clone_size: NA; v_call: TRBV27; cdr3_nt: TGTGCCAGCAGTTTTGGGGAGGGTCCCTACGAGCAGTACTTC; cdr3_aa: CASSFGEGPYEQYF
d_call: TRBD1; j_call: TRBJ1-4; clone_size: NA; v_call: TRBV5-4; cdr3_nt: TGTGCCAGCAGCTTGGGGACAGGGGGGATCCTTGCAACTAATGAAAAACTGTTTTTT; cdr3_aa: CASSLGTGGILATNEKLFF
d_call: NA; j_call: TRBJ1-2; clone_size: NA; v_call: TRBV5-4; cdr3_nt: TGTGCCAGCAGCCCTTCAGGGTATAACTATGGCTACACCTTC; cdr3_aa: CASSPSGYNYGYTF
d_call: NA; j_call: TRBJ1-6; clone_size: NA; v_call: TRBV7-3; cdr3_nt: TGTGCCAGCAGCTCCCAGTCTAATTCACCCCTCCACTTT; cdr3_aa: CASSSQSNSPLHF
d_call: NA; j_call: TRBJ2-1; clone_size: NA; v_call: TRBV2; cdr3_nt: TGTGCCAGCAAGGAGGGTAAGGCGGAGCAGTTCTTC; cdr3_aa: CASKEGKAEQFF
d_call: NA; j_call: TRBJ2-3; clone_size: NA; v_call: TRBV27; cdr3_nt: TGTGCCAGCAGCGCCCCCGGGGTGTGGGATACGCAGTATTTT; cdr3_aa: CASSAPGVWDTQYF
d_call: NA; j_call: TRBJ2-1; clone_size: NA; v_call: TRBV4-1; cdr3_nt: TGCGCCAGCAGCCAAACGGGGGACTCCTACAATGAGCAGTTCTTC; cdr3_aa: CASSQTGDSYNEQFF
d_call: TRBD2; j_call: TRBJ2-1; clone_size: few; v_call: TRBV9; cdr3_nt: TGTGCCAGCAGCATCTTAACGGGGGGAAAGAATGAGCAGTTCTTC; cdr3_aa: CASSILTGGKNEQFF
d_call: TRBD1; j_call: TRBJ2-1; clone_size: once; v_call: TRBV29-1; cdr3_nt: TGCAGCGTCGAACAGGGGGGTGGGTACAATGAGCAGTTCTTC; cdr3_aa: CSVEQGGGYNEQFF
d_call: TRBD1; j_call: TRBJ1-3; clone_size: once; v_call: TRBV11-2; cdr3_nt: TGTGCCAGCAGCCAGGACAGGGGCAGAAACACCATATATTTT; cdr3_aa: CASSQDRGRNTIYF
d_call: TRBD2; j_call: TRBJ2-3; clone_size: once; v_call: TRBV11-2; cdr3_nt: TGTGCCAGCAGACAGACTAGCCTCGCAGATACGCAGTATTTT; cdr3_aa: CASRQTSLADTQYF
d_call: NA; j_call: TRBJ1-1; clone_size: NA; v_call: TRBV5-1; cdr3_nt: TGCGCCAGCAGCTTGGTTCCAGGGGACAACACTGAAGCTTTCTTT; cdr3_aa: CASSLVPGDNTEAFF
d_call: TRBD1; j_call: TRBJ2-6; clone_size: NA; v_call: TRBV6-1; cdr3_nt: TGTGCCAGCAGTGGCCGGGACAGCTTATCTGGGGCCAACGTCCTGACTTTC; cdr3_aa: CASSGRDSLSGANVLTF
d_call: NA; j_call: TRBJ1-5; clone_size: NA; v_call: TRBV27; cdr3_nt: TGTGCCAGCGGGTCCCTGGGCTTTAGCAATCAGCCCCAGCATTTT; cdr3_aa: CASGSLGFSNQPQHF
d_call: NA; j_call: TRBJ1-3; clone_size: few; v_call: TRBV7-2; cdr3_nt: TGTGCCAGCAGAGTCGGACTGCAGCCTGGAAACACCATATATTTT; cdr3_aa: CASRVGLQPGNTIYF
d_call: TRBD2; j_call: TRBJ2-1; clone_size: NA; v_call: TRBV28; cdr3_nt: TGTGCCAGCAGTTCGGGTAGCGGGGGGGATTACAATGAGCAGTTCTTC; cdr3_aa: CASSSGSGGDYNEQFF
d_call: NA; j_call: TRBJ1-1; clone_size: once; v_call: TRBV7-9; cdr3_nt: TGTGCCAGCAGCTTCGACAGAGAAACTGAAGCTTTCTTT; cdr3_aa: CASSFDRETEAFF
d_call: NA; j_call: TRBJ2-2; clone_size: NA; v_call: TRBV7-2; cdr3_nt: TGTGCCAGCAGCGCCTACAGGGTCACCGGGGAGCTGTTTTTT; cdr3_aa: CASSAYRVTGELFF
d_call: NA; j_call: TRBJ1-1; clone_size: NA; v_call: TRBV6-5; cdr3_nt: TGTGCCAGCAGTTACACTATACAGGGTAGGGCTGAAGCTTTCTTT; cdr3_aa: CASSYTIQGRAEAFF
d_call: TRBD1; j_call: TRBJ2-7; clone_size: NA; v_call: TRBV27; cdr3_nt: TGTGCCAGCAGTCCCTCCACAGGGGACAGCTCCTACGAGCAGTACTTC; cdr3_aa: CASSPSTGDSSYEQYF
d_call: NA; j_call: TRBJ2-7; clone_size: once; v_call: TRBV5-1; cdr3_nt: TGCGCCAGCAGCTTGGCCAGCTCCTACGAGCAGTACTTC; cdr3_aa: CASSLASSYEQYF
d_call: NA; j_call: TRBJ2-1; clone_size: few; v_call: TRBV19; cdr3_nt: TGTGCCAGTAGTATGGGGAGCAGGGACTTCTACAATGAGCAGTTCTTC; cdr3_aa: CASSMGSRDFYNEQFF
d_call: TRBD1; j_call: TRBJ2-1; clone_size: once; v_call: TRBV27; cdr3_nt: TGTGCCAGCGTCAGGACAGGGGACAATGAGCAGTTCTTC; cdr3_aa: CASVRTGDNEQFF
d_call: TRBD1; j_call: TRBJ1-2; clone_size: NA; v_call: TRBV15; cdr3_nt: TGTGCCACCAGCAGAGGGACAGGGGCCATCCCCTATGGCTACACCTTC; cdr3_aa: CATSRGTGAIPYGYTF
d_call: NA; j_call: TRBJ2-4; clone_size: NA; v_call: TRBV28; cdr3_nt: TGTGCCAGCAGTTTACTGGGTGGGGGGTCCCCCTTCTTC; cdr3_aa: CASSLLGGGSPFF
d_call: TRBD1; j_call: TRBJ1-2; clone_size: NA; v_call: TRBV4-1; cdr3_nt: TGCGCCAGCAGCCAAGATCAAGGGGGCAGCTATGGCTACACCTTC; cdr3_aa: CASSQDQGGSYGYTF
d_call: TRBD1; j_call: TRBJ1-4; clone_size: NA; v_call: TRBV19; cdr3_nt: TGTGCCAGTAGTAACCGGGACAGCCGGATAGAAAAACTGTTTTTT; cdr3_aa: CASSNRDSRIEKLFF
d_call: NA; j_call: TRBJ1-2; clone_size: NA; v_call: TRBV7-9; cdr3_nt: TGTTCCAGCAGCCCTATTGACGGGACACGTACCGCCTGGGACTACACCTTC; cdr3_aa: CSSSPIDGTRTAWDYTF
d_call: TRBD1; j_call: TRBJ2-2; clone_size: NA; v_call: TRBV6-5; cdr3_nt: TGTGCCAGCAGACAGACAGGGGGGAACACCGGGGAGCTGTTTTTT; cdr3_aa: CASRQTGGNTGELFF
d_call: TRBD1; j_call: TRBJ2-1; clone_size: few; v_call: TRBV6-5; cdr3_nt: TGTGCCAGCAGTCCCGGGACAGGGGGCAATGAGCAGTTCTTC; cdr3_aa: CASSPGTGGNEQFF
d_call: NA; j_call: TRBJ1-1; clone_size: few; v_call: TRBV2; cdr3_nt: TGTGCCAGCAGCCTCTCGGGGGGGAACACTGAAGCTTTCTTT; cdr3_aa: CASSLSGGNTEAFF
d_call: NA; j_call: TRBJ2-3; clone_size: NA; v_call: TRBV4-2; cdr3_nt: TGTGCCAGCAGCCAAGATGACGAGTGGGGGCACACAGATACGCAGTATTTT; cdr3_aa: CASSQDDEWGHTDTQYF
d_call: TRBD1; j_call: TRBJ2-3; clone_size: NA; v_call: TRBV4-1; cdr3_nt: TGCGCCAGCACGAGGACAGGCGACCCAGATACGCAGTATTTT; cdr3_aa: CASTRTGDPDTQYF
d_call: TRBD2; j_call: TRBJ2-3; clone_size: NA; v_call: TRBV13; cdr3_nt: TGTGCCAGCAGCTTACGGCAGCGGGGGCCAGGGGATACGCAGTATTTT; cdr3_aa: CASSLRQRGPGDTQYF
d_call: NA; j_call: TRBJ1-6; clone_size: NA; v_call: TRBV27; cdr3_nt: TGTGCCAGCAGAGATTCGGGTGGTAATTCACCCCTCCACTTT; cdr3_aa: CASRDSGGNSPLHF
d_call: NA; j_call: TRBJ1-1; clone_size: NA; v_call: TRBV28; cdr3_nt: TGTGCCAGCAGTCCCAGGGTTTTGAACACTGAAGCTTTCTTT; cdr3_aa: CASSPRVLNTEAFF
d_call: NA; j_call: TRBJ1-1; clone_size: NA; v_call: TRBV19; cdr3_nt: TGTGCCAGTAATATAAAAGAGAGGACTGAAGCTTTCTTT; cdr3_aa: CASNIKERTEAFF
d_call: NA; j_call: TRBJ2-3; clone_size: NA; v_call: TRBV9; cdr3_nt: TGTGCCAGCAGCGTAGAGGGCGGGATCACAGATACGCAGTATTTT; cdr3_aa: CASSVEGGITDTQYF
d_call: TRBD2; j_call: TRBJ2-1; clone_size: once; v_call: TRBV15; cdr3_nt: TGTGCCACCAGCAGAGCCCCGGGACTAGCGGGCCTACGGAATGAGCAGTTCTTC; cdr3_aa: CATSRAPGLAGLRNEQFF
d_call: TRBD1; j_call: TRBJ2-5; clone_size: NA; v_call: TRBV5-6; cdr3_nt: TGTGCCAGCAGCTTACAGGGGTCCAAAGAGACCCAGTACTTC; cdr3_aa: CASSLQGSKETQYF
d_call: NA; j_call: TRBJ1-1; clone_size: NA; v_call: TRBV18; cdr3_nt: TGTGCCAGCTCAACAAACCCCAGGGTTGTGACTGAAGCTTTCTTT; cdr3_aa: CASSTNPRVVTEAFF
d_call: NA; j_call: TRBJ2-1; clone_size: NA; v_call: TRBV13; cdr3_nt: TGTGCCAGCAGCGGAGGGACAGAAGAGCAGTTCTTC; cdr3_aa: CASSGGTEEQFF
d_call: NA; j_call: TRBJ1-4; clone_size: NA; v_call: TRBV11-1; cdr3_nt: TGTGCCAGCAGCTCCGGGAGAAGTAATGAAAAACTGTTTTTT; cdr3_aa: CASSSGRSNEKLFF
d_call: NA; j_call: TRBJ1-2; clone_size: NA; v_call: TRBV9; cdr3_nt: TGTGCCAGCAGCGTAGGGGCAGGGGATTTCTATGGCTACACCTTC; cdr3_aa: CASSVGAGDFYGYTF
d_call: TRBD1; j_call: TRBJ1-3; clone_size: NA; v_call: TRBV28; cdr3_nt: TGTGCCAGCAGCACCGAGGGACAGGGGAACTCTGGAAACACCATATATTTT; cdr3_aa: CASSTEGQGNSGNTIYF
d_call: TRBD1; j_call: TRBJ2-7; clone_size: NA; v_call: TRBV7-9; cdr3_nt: TGTGCCAGCAGCTTACCGGGACAGGGGCCCTACGAGCAGTACTTC; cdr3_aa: CASSLPGQGPYEQYF
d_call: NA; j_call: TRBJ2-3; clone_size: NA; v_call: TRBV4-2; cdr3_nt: TGTGCCAGCAGCCAAGAAAACAGGGCCCTCACAGATACGCAGTATTTT; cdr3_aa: CASSQENRALTDTQYF
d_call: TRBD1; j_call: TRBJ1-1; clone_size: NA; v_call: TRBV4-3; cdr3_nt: TGCGCCAGCAGCCTCCTACCGGGACAGCCGAACACTGAAGCTTTCTTT; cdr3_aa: CASSLLPGQPNTEAFF
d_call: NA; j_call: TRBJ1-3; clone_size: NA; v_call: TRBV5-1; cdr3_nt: TGCGCCAGCAGCTTTCAGGGCCCGCTTCCTGGAAACACCATATATTTT; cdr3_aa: CASSFQGPLPGNTIYF